The 10 T cell receptor beta chains listed next were all sequenced from one sample in a study of tumor and adjacent non-tumor tissue in lung cancer. The template was RNA from unsorted bulk tissue. The normal lung tissue was taken more than 3 cm from the tumor edge. Three rounds of nested PCR, following a modified ARM-PCR protocol, produced the TCRbeta library. One entry per CDR3 protein, called by TCRdb with MiXCR from the multiplex PCR reads. The sample gives 90,000 to 100,000 distinct CDR3 sequences, 80% of which show up once; 30% is in the top ten. Sequencing was done on a sample of distant non-tumor lung tissue. Receptors were obtained from a man in his 60s with small cell lung cancer.

This clonotype appeared a single time. The rearrangement joins TRBV29-1 to TRBJ1-4, with 9 nucleotides matching TRBD1. The CDR3 contains 13 residues. From germline, CDR1 is SQVTM and CDR2 ANQGSEA. CDR3 DNA sequence: TGCATCGCAACAGGGGGCACCGGTGAAAAACTGTTTTTT. The encoded protein is CIATGGTGEKLFF.

This clonotype was seen many times. The V and J genes are TRBV30 and TRBJ1-6, with D tentatively TRBD1 (5 bases). CDR3 length equals 15 residues. From germline, CDR1 is GTSNPN and CDR2 SVGIG (reference sequence). Trimming removed 2 bases at V and 7 bases at J, with 15 bases between. The CDR3 spells CAWSPFVGENSPLHF. In nucleotides, the CDR3 is TGTGCCTGGAGTCCCTTTGTGGGGGAGAATTCACCCCTCCACTTT.

The rearrangement uses TRBV4-1 and TRBJ2-5; weak D call: TRBD1 (6 bases). CDR3 size: 16 residues. Germline V CDR1 and CDR2: MGHRA, YSYEKL. Trimming took off 5 bases at V and 1 base at J, with 17 bases between the two ends. The CDR3 DNA follows: TGCGCCAGCAGCATAACCTCCAGGACAGTCCAAGAGACCCAGTACTTC. This sequence encodes CASSITSRTVQETQYF.

To note about this clonotype: This may be a read error: a much more frequent sequence differs by one nucleotide. The chain combines TRBV28 with TRBJ2-1; the match to TRBD2 covers 9 bases. The CDR3 totals 15 residues. Germline lookup yields CDR1 MDHEN and CDR2 SYDVKM. In DNA form, the CDR3 reads TGTGCCAGCACTTTAGTAGCGGGAGCCAACAATGAGCAGTTCTTC. Encoded protein: CASTLVAGANNEQFF.

Concerning this clonotype itself: An end of the junction does not agree with germline; a read error may underlie this. V usage is TRBV6-1 and J usage is TRBJ2-5; D is uncertain. CDR1 and CDR2 (germline): MNHNS, SASEGT. This CDR3 contains 15 residues. CDR3 bases: TGTGTCAGCAGTGAACACTTCCTACCCCAAGAGACCCAGTACTTC. Amino acid sequence: CVSSEHFLPQETQYF.

Of note for this clonotype: The junction differs from germline at one of its ends, possibly a read error. This chain links TRBV7-2 with TRBJ2-1; the match to TRBD2 covers 9 bases. The length of the CDR3 is 15 residues. Germline lookup yields CDR1 SGHTA and CDR2 FQGNSA. CDR3 protein: CASSPAGGSYNKQFF. The CDR3, as DNA: TGTGCCAGTAGCCCAGCGGGAGGCTCCTACAATAAGCAGTTCTTC.

As to this clonotype: The conserved final phenylalanine or tryptophan is absent from the CDR3, which likely points to a read error. The rearrangement links TRBV29-1 to TRBJ2-7, with a possible D match to TRBD1 (5 bases). CDR3 length: 12 residues. Looked up from germline, CDR1 is SQVTM and CDR2 is ANQGSEA. Trimming took off 8 bases at V and 0 bases at J, with 11 bases between the two ends. Here the CDR3 reads CSSPDTSYEQYS. CDR3 nucleotides: TGCAGCTCCCCGGACACCTCCTACGAGCAGTACTCC.

This clonotype was seen just once. The junction differs from germline at one of its ends, possibly a read error. The rearrangement joins TRBV6-2 or TRBV6-3 to TRBJ2-7, with D possibly TRBD2 on 5 matching bases. There are 14 residues in the CDR3. CDR1 is MNHEY and CDR2 is SVGEGT in the germline V gene. CDR3 loop: CASKIVGAPMEQCF. Written as DNA, the CDR3 is TGCGCCAGCAAGATAGTGGGAGCCCCTATGGAGCAGTGCTTC.

As concerns this clonotype: One end of the junction is discordant with germline, which a read error may explain. V gene TRBV11-2 combines with J gene TRBJ2-5; possibly TRBD1 or TRBD2 for D (6 bases each). Germline V lookup: CDR1 SGHAT, CDR2 FQNNGV. The CDR3 spans 15 residues. The chain's CDR3 is CTSSLGAGHQETLYF. For the CDR3, the DNA is TGTACCAGCAGCTTAGGGGCGGGACACCAAGAGACCCTGTACTTC.

The chain joins TRBV6-5 to TRBJ2-7; D unclear. The CDR3 extends over 14 amino acids. The V gene's germline CDR1 is MNHEY and CDR2 SVGAGI. The CDR3 loop reads CASRYSSRSYEQYV. CDR3 nucleotide sequence: TGTGCCAGCAGATACTCCTCGAGGTCCTACGAGCAGTACGTC.